This T cell receptor (beta chain) derives from a study of T cells in Graves' hyperthyroidism and ophthalmopathy. Study-level findings and limits: Ophthalmopathy got predicted by the model a median around 6.8 months before its onset.

At least ten counts were recorded for this clonotype. What it binds is unknown. Newly diagnosed hyperthyroidism, duration under 2 months, in patients aged 18 to 65. There were TCR beta CDR3 regions amplified from RNA transcripts. First-round RT-PCR with HTBI primers amplified the TCR CDR3 region. TCRdb fed the multiplex PCR reads into MiXCR, producing one record per CDR3 protein. The repertoire holds roughly 660,000 distinct CDR3 sequences, with approximately 15% as singletons. Trimming took 7 bases from V and 4 from J; bases not matched to a gene: 5. The CDR3 length is 14 residues. Specimen: blood. This TCR was sampled from a man between 50 and 59 years old with Graves' hyperthyroidism. This chain links TRBV12-3 or TRBV12-4 with TRBJ2-7; 12 positions agree with TRBD1. The CDR3 spells CASTPGQGAYEQYF. The CDR3 DNA reads as TGTGCCAGCACCCCGGGACAGGGGGCTTACGAGCAGTACTTC.